One sample yielded the 15 T cell receptor beta chains listed below, sequenced in a study of OX40 agonist ivuxolimab in advanced cancers. The data were produced by immunoSEQ multiplex PCR, yet TCRdb's version contains in-frame clones alone and is incomplete. The sample records 20,000 to 30,000 clones, more than 80% being singletons. The sequenced sample was CD4+ or CD8+ T cells sorted from blood, obtained in a trial of the OX40 agonist ivuxolimab. The receptors stem from an adult with an advanced solid tumor such as melanoma, head and neck, liver or kidney cancer.

The rearrangement links TRBV27 to TRBJ1-2; D remains ambiguous. The CDR3 consists of 14 residues. Trimming removed 4 bases at V and 5 bases at J, with 14 bases between. CDR1 and CDR2 (germline): MNHEY, SMNVEV (reference sequence). The CDR3 protein is CASSSSAAYYGYTF. CDR3 in DNA: TGTGCCAGCAGTTCCTCAGCCGCGTATTATGGCTACACCTTC.

The rearrangement uses TRBV6-5 and TRBJ2-1, with D tentatively TRBD1 (5 bases). Germline lookup yields CDR1 MNHEY and CDR2 SVGAGI. This CDR3 is built from 14 residues. Between the trimmed V and J ends, which lost 2 bases and 8 bases, there was a span of 13 bases. The CDR3 region has the DNA TGTGCCAGCAGTTACGCCAGGGCTGTGGATGAGCAGTTCTTC. Translation: CASSYARAVDEQFF.

The chain has TRBV6-4 and TRBJ1-1, with D uncertain. Germline V gives CDR1 MRHNA, CDR2 SNTAGT. The V end was cut by 3 bases, the J end by 1 base, with 6 bases between. The CDR3 contains 13 residues. CDR3: CASSETENTEAFF. The CDR3 nucleotides are TGTGCCAGCAGTGAAACTGAGAACACTGAAGCTTTCTTT.

This clone was detected once. This chain joins TRBV4-3 and TRBJ2-7, with TRBD1 matching 11 bases. Losses at the gene ends were 5 bases for V and 3 bases for J; bases not matched to a gene: 3. The CDR3 has 14 amino acids. Germline V gives CDR1 LGHNA, CDR2 YSLEER. The CDR3 loop reads CASSGGTGGYEQYF. The CDR3 DNA sequence: TGCGCCAGCAGCGGGGGGACAGGGGGCTACGAGCAGTACTTC.

The chain combines TRBV10-1 with TRBJ2-1; 7 bases match TRBD1. From germline, CDR1 is WNHNN and CDR2 SYGVQD (reference sequence). The CDR3 consists of 17 residues. The V gene end was trimmed by 7 bases and the J gene end by 4 bases; junction bases not matched to a gene: 16. CDR3: CASKVNVQGDSYNEQFF. DNA for the CDR3: TGCGCCAGCAAAGTCAATGTGCAGGGGGATTCTTACAATGAGCAGTTCTTC.

The rearrangement uses TRBV6-1 and TRBJ1-1, with TRBD1 identical over 8 bases. With 5 bases clipped from V and 6 bases from J, the junction kept 11 bases outside the gene matches. This CDR3 is built from 15 residues. Germline V lookup: CDR1 MNHNS, CDR2 SASEGT. CDR3 loop: CASSPTTGASSEAFF. DNA of the CDR3: TGTGCCAGCAGTCCAACGACAGGGGCATCATCTGAAGCTTTCTTT.

A few counts support this clone. The chain has TRBV2 and TRBJ2-7; D not certain. The V end was cut by 4 bases, the J end by 0 bases, with 16 bases between. The germline CDR1 and CDR2 sequences are SNHLY and FYNNEI. This CDR3 region has 16 residues. CDR3 DNA sequence: TGTGCCAGCAGTGCGGATCTGACTTATAGCTCCTACGAGCAGTACTTC. This encodes CASSADLTYSSYEQYF.

The chain combines TRBV27 with TRBJ1-2; TRBD1 aligns across 7 bases. CDR3 size: 15 residues. After removal of 3 bases from V and 4 bases from J, the junction contained 8 bases not matched to a gene. CDR1 MNHEY and CDR2 SMNVEV come from the germline V gene (reference sequence). CDR3 region: CASSLGRGGLYGYTF. CDR3 DNA sequence: TGTGCCAGCAGTTTGGGCAGGGGGGGCCTCTATGGCTACACCTTC.

The chain employs TRBV4-1 and TRBJ1-2; a possible D gene is TRBD1 (6 bases). Germline V lookup: CDR1 MGHRA, CDR2 YSYEKL. The CDR3 is made up of 16 amino acids. V was pared by 0 bases and J by 0 bases, with 11 bases between. CDR3 in amino acids: CASSQDRGLTNYGYTF. The CDR3 nucleotides read TGCGCCAGCAGCCAAGACAGGGGACTTACTAACTATGGCTACACCTTC.

The chain couples TRBV14 to TRBJ1-1; D is unclear. Germline CDR1 is SGHDN and CDR2 is FVKESK. Deletions cut 0 bases from V and 0 bases from J, with 11 bases between. The CDR3 length is 16 residues. For the CDR3, the DNA is TGTGCCAGCAGCCAAGATAATGAAGGAATGAACACTGAAGCTTTCTTT. Its protein product is CASSQDNEGMNTEAFF.

V and J are TRBV10-1 and TRBJ2-3, with 10 bases aligning to TRBD2. V was pared by 2 bases and J by 0 bases, with 2 bases of the junction left unmatched. CDR3 length: 16 residues. Germline V gene data show CDR1 as WNHNN and CDR2 as SYGVQD (reference sequence). The CDR3 DNA reads as TGCGCCAGCAGTGAGGTAGCGGGGGGTAGCACAGATACGCAGTATTTT. Translating gives CASSEVAGGSTDTQYF.

This chain joins TRBV7-6 and TRBJ2-1; 7 bases are a match to TRBD1. From germline, CDR1 is SGHVS and CDR2 FNYEAQ. The CDR3 is 13 amino acids. Trimming at V came to 1 base and at J to 9 bases, leaving 3 bases not matched to a gene. The CDR3 coding sequence is TGTGCCAGCAGCTTAGGAGGGGGCGGTGAGCAGTTCTTC. Translated: CASSLGGGGEQFF.

This clone appeared once. The J gene is TRBJ2-7, the V gene TRBV4-1; 9 positions match TRBD1. V gave up 4 bases and J gave up 3 bases; unmatched junction bases: 10. The germline CDR1 and CDR2 sequences are MGHRA and YSYEKL. This CDR3 has 16 amino acids. The CDR3 nucleotides are TGCGCCAGCAGCCCTCGAAAGGACAGGGGAGACTACGAGCAGTACTTC. Translating it yields CASSPRKDRGDYEQYF.

CDR3 sequence: CASSPRQGGSGEQFF. As DNA, the CDR3 is TGTGCCAGCAGCCCCCGCCAGGGGGGATCGGGTGAGCAGTTCTTC. The chain couples TRBV9 to TRBJ2-1; D is possibly TRBD1 (7 bases). The V and J ends lost 4 bases and 9 bases respectively, with 20 bases between them. CDR3 length: 15 amino acids. The germline CDR1 and CDR2 sequences are SGDLS and YYNGEE.

V gene TRBV7-9 combines with J gene TRBJ2-3; TRBD1 agrees at 9 bases. After removal of 4 bases from V and 4 bases from J, the junction contained 9 bases not matched to a gene. The CDR3 covers 16 residues. Germline values: CDR1 SEHNR, CDR2 FQNEAQ (reference sequence). The CDR3 DNA reads as TGTGCCAGCAGCTCCCCGGGACAGGGTTCGGCAGATACGCAGTATTTT. Its translation: CASSSPGQGSADTQYF.